This T cell receptor (beta chain) came from a study of shared clonotypes between healthy human individuals. Study-level information: Each donor had three CD4 naive, three CD4 memory, two CD8 naive and one CD8 memory plate.

The CDR3 contains 13 residues. Trimming removed 2 bases from V and 3 bases from J, with 8 bases in between. Germline CDR1 reads LNHDA; CDR2 reads SQIVND (reference sequence). Selected positively for CCR7 and CD45RO-negative, naive CD8 cells excluded terminally differentiated effector memory CD45RA+ cells. Study-wide findings and caveats: Read depth was anticipated to influence clonotype sharing among donors.

The repertoire was sequenced with immunoSEQ multiplex PCR; TCRdb's copy has only in-frame clones and lacks some. The table includes 2 million or so clones, approximately 94% detected once. Note on this clone: Its antigen is undetermined. The sample holds other DNA sequences that translate to the same CDR3.

Sequenced material: naive CD8+ T cells sorted from blood. The rearrangement links TRBV19 to TRBJ2-7; D might be TRBD1 (5 bases). This TCR was recovered from a man between 18 and 35 years old in good health. For the CDR3, the DNA is TGTGCCAGTAGTATATCAGGGTTCTACGAGCAGTACTTC. Translated: CASSISGFYEQYF. The full variable domain, with the rest looked up from reference TRBV19 and TRBJ2-7, is DGGITQSPKYLFRKEGQNVTLSCEQNLNHDAMYWYRQDPGQGLRLIYYSQIVNDFQKGDIAEGYSVSREKKESFPLTVTSAQKNPTAFYLCASSISGFYEQYFGPGTRLTVT.